The present TCR beta chain was sequenced within a study of early T cells in non-severe SARS-CoV-2 infection. Points from the study as a whole: The matching step, a VDJdb search, favored anti-spike CD8 responses and missed private and CD4 specificities.

To note about this clonotype: Its antigen remains unknown.

The CDR3 extends over 15 amino acids. Trimming cost V 0 bases and J 5 bases; bases outside gene matches: 6. The V gene's germline CDR1 is SGHNT and CDR2 YYREEE (reference sequence). TCRdb reprocessed the 5' RACE reads via MiXCR and lists one record per CDR3 protein. The table shows approximately 33,000 distinct CDR3 sequences, with roughly 5.4% occurring only once. The source of this sequence is an adult who was a healthcare worker with PCR-confirmed SARS-CoV-2 infection or an uninfected control (not recorded which). The gene calls are TRBV5-4 and TRBJ2-5, with 8 bases matching TRBD1. Sequenced: whole blood. DNA of the CDR3: TGTGCCAGCAGCTTGGCCCAGGGGGCGCAGGAGACCCAGTACTTC. As protein: CASSLAQGAQETQYF. Drawing the rest from reference TRBV5-4 and TRBJ2-5, the complete variable domain is ETGVTQSPTHLIKTRGQQVTLRCSSQSGHNTVSWYQQALGQGPQFIFQYYREEENGRGNFPPRFSGLQFPNYSSELNVNALELDDSALYLCASSLAQGAQETQYFGPGTRLLVL.